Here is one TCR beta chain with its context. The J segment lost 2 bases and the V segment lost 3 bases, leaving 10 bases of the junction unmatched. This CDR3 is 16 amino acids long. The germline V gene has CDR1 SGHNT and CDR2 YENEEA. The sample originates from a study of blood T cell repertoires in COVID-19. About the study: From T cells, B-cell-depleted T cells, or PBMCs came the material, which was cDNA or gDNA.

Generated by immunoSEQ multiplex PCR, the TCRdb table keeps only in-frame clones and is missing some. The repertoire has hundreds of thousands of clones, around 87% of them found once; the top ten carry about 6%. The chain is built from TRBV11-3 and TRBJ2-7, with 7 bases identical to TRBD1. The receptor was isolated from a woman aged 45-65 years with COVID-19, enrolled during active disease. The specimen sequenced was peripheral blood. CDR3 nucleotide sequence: TGTGCCAGCAGCTTGACAGGGAGTATCAGTACCTACGAGCAGTACTTC. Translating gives CASSLTGSISTYEQYF.